These T cell receptor beta chains were read from a single sample in a study of T cells in Graves' hyperthyroidism and ophthalmopathy. TCRdb reprocessed the multiplex PCR reads with MiXCR, giving one entry per CDR3 protein. The sample holds roughly 400,000 distinct CDR3 sequences, approximately 14% seen once. The sequencing sample was made of blood. Receptor source: a woman between 18 and 29 years old with Graves' hyperthyroidism that later progressed to Graves' ophthalmopathy. CDR3s include the opening cysteine and the closing phenylalanine or tryptophan. A D gene is named only where the DNA matches it firmly. A clone size is listed for some rows: how often the clone was seen (once, few, many), or a class if it is expanded.

D | size | J | V | DNA | CDR3
- | - | TRBJ2-2 | TRBV3-2 | TGTGCCAGCAGCCAAGGTAGCGGGGTCACCGGGGAGCTGTTTTTT | CASSQGSGVTGELFF
- | - | TRBJ2-2 | TRBV20-1 | TGCAGTGCTTTACAAGTTACAGGGTACTCCGGGGAGCTGTTTTTT | CSALQVTGYSGELFF
TRBD1 | many | TRBJ2-2 | TRBV28 | TGTGCCAGCAGGATCGGGACAGGGGGCACCGGGGAGCTGTTTTTT | CASRIGTGGTGELFF
TRBD1 | few | TRBJ2-5 | TRBV5-1 | TGCGCCAGCAGCGAACGGACAGGGGGGACCCAGTACTTC | CASSERTGGTQYF
TRBD2 | many | TRBJ2-2 | TRBV28 | TGTGCCAGCAGTCTGGGACTAGCGGGAGGGCGCGCCACCGGGGAGCTGTTTTTT | CASSLGLAGGRATGELFF
- | many | TRBJ1-2 | TRBV3-1 | TGTGCCAGCAGCCTTGGCTGGGTCCGGGGCAGCTATGGCTACACCTTC | CASSLGWVRGSYGYTF
- | many | TRBJ2-5 | TRBV11-2 | TGTGCCAGCAGCTTAGCGCGGTCCGGGACCCAGTACTTC | CASSLARSGTQYF
- | - | TRBJ2-7 | TRBV7-6 | TGTGCCAGCAGCTTAGGCGGCAGCGATACCTACGAGCAGTACTTC | CASSLGGSDTYEQYF
TRBD1 | many | TRBJ1-1 | TRBV28 | TGTGCCAGCAGTTTAGCCGGGACAGGGATAAGGCGGGCTTTCTTT | CASSLAGTGIRRAFF
- | - | TRBJ2-3 | TRBV27 | TGTGCCAGCAGTTTTAACTCGGGTAGCTATAGCACAGATACGCAGTATTTT | CASSFNSGSYSTDTQYF
- | few | TRBJ1-1 | TRBV20-1 | TGCAGTGTTGCCCCGGGGAACACTGAAGCTTTCTTT | CSVAPGNTEAFF
- | - | TRBJ2-3 | TRBV10-2 | TGCGCCAGCAGTCACAGCGAAGCAGATACGCAGTATTTT | CASSHSEADTQYF
- | few | TRBJ2-4 | TRBV28 | TGTGCCAGCAGTTACTCTTACCAGAACATTCAGTACTTC | CASSYSYQNIQYF